These T cell receptor beta chains were read from a single sample in a study of blood T cells in healthy people across ages. TCRdb reprocessed the 5' RACE reads via MiXCR and lists one record per CDR3 protein. The repertoire holds about 280,000 distinct CDR3 sequences, with 25% to 30% as singletons. Input material: blood. The receptor set was obtained from a woman between 70 and 85 years old in good health. CDR3s leave out the opening cysteine and the closing phenylalanine or tryptophan. Fields, in order: J gene, V gene, CDR3 protein.

TRBJ2-1,TRBV20-1,SASVQEEDEQF
TRBJ2-4,TRBV7-2,ASSSGTASNIQY
TRBJ2-2,TRBV7-2,ASSLWVNTGELF
TRBJ2-4,TRBV29-1,SAKDRATKNIQY
TRBJ2-5,TRBV6-2/TRBV6-3,ASSYSRKAGVQETQY
TRBJ2-5,TRBV12-3/TRBV12-4,ASSLGSGIHQETQY
TRBJ2-7,TRBV10-3,AISGDSNFEQY
TRBJ1-4,TRBV12-3/TRBV12-4,ASSVNLATNEKLF
TRBJ2-1,TRBV4-1,ASSQSALAGLYNEQF
TRBJ2-1,TRBV4-3,ASSLEREDEQF
TRBJ1-3,TRBV28,ASSTFGPSSGNTIY
TRBJ2-6,TRBV25-1,ASSRTGFTGANVLT
TRBJ2-1,TRBV5-1,ASSLARVRCNEQF
TRBJ2-5,TRBV12-3/TRBV12-4,ASSSRGGGETQY
TRBJ2-5,TRBV6-5,ASKGQGGTQY
TRBJ2-4,TRBV28,ASGGVLKNIQY
TRBJ2-5,TRBV3-1,ASSQLGQGAETQY
TRBJ1-4,TRBV18,ASSRSDRENLF
TRBJ1-2,TRBV28,ASSAGQNYGYT
TRBJ2-5,TRBV10-3,AAGQTETQY
TRBJ2-7,TRBV12-3/TRBV12-4,ASSFLAGAYEQY
TRBJ2-5,TRBV29-1,SAGTFEETQY
TRBJ2-5,TRBV6-6,ASSRNRDQQY
TRBJ2-5,TRBV12-3/TRBV12-4,ASNHQLRTGEETQY
TRBJ2-5,TRBV12-5,ASGPGGGETQY
TRBJ2-7,TRBV5-6,ASIGAYGTPGVYEQY
TRBJ2-7,TRBV4-1,ASSLGKTYEQY
TRBJ2-7,TRBV7-8,ASSLVSGAYGYEQY
TRBJ2-7,TRBV20-1,SAERAGRYEQY
TRBJ2-4,TRBV12-3/TRBV12-4,ASSPDTTGYNIQY
TRBJ2-5,TRBV11-2,ASSLPSVQETQY
TRBJ2-5,TRBV5-3,ARSTGNEGDEQY
TRBJ1-2,TRBV3-1,ASGTRDRGFRDYGYT
TRBJ1-2,TRBV24-1,ATSDPDSYGYT
TRBJ1-4,TRBV12-3/TRBV12-4,ASSLDRVEKLF
NA,TRBV7-2,ANSHPGHQYEQY
TRBJ2-1,TRBV27,ASRGPVIRNEQF
TRBJ2-5,TRBV18,ASSREETQY
TRBJ2-3,TRBV20-1,SASWGDTQY